This TCR beta chain was sequenced for a study of T cells after yellow fever vaccination. A universal primer site and UMIs were added as TCR cDNA was made by 5'RACE template switching. Each CDR3 protein is one row after TCRdb ran MiXCR on the 5' RACE reads. The sample lists some 500,000 distinct CDR3 sequences, around an eighth occurring once. Study observations and caveats: Some clonotypes were seen in both the CD4 and the CD8 compartments. These made up a small share and likely arose from convergent recombination.

In germline, CDR1 is MNHEY, CDR2 SVGEGT. V lost 3 bases and J 3 bases, leaving 18 bases between the germline ends. The CDR3 is made up of 16 amino acids. This clonotype was seen a few times. Its antigen is not known. V usage is TRBV6-2 or TRBV6-3 and J usage is TRBJ2-7; D is undetermined. The receptor's source is a man aged 25-40 years who received the YFV17D yellow fever vaccine. The sequencing here drew on PBMCs, taken on the day of the yellow fever booster vaccination. CDR3 loop: CASSYLPHPRLYEQYF. CDR3 bases: TGTGCCAGCAGTTATTTACCCCACCCCCGCCTCTACGAGCAGTACTTC.